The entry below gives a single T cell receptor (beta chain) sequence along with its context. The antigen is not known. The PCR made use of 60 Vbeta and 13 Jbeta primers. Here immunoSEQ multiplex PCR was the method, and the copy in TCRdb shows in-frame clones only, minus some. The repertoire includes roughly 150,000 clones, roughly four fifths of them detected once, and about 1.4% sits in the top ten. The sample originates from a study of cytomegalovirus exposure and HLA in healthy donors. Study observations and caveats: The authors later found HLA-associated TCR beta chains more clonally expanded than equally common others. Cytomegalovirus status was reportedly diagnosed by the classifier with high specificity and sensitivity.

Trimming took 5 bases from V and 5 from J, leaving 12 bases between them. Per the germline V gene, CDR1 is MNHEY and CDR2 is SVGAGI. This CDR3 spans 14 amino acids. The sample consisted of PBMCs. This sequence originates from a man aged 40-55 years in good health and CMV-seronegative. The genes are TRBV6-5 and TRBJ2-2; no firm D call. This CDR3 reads CASSAITETGELFF. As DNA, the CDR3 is TGTGCCAGCAGTGCCATAACAGAGACCGGGGAGCTGTTTTTT.